This TCR beta chain came from a study of blood T cell repertoires in COVID-19. Looking at the study overall: Samples of COVID-19 (acute and convalescent) were obtained from the United States, Italy and Spain. PBMCs, B-cell-depleted T cells, or T cells provided the cDNA or gDNA that made up the material.

Original processing methods: The assay estimated nucleated cells by amplifying reference gene primers. Some clones are missing from TCRdb's copy, which holds only in-frame ones; the method was immunoSEQ multiplex PCR. V, J and clone size are taken as reported in that table, and D and trimming were inferred from the DNA itself. This table holds some 380,000 clones, 70% to 85% found once. Germline V lookup: CDR1 SEHNR, CDR2 FQNEAQ (reference sequence). Germline trimming cut 2 bases from V and 7 bases from J; bases unmatched to any gene: 7. The CDR3 spans 14 residues. The receptor was derived from a human donor with acute or convalescent COVID-19. The donor label of this sample is uncertain. Sequences were obtained from peripheral blood. V is TRBV7-9 and J is TRBJ2-7, with 8 bases lining up with TRBD2. DNA for the CDR3: TGTGCCAGCAGCTTAACGGGAGGGCCAGGAGAGCAGTACTTC. Its translation is CASSLTGGPGEQYF.